What follows are 18 T cell receptor beta chains derived from one specimen sequenced in a study of blood T cells in healthy people across ages. A sample-barcoded 5' primer and a J-beta primer mix were used in a second PCR of about 7 to 12 cycles. One entry per CDR3 protein results from TCRdb running MiXCR on the 5' RACE reads. The sample has fewer than 900,000 distinct CDR3 sequences, around half seen once; the top ten hold 25% to 35%. What was sequenced was blood. These TCRs come from a woman aged 55-70 years in good health.

This clonotype was counted only a few times. The chain uses TRBV20-1 and TRBJ2-3, with a tentative D call TRBD2 (6 bases). V was pared by 5 bases and J by 5 bases, with 14 bases between. The length of the CDR3 is 13 residues. Germline CDR1 is DFQATT and CDR2 is SNEGSKA (reference sequence). The chain's CDR3 is CSAGGRRRDTQYF. The DNA for the CDR3 is TGCAGTGCTGGGGGGAGGCGGAGAGATACGCAGTATTTT.

V gene TRBV2 combines with J gene TRBJ2-7, with D possibly being TRBD1 (6 bases). The CDR3 is 14 amino acids. V was shortened by 6 bases and J by 1 base, with 13 bases between the two germline ends. Germline CDR1 and CDR2: SNHLY and FYNNEI. The CDR3 here is CASSSGQISYEQYF. For the CDR3, the DNA is TGTGCCAGCAGCTCTGGACAGATTTCCTACGAGCAGTACTTC.

The V call is TRBV3-1, the J call TRBJ2-7, with 10 positions matching TRBD1. Unmatched junction bases numbered 5, after V lost 3 bases and J lost 3 bases. The CDR3 sequence is 15 residues long. The germline CDR1 and CDR2 sequences are LGHDT and YNNKEL (reference sequence). The CDR3 sequence: CASSQPGTGVYEQYF. DNA of the CDR3: TGTGCCAGCAGCCAGCCCGGGACAGGGGTCTACGAGCAGTACTTC.

This chain links TRBV6-1 with TRBJ1-1; unclear D gene. Deletions cut 2 bases from V and 11 bases from J, with 18 bases between. Germline V gives CDR1 MNHNS, CDR2 SASEGT. CDR3 length: 14 residues. The CDR3 sequence: CASSEMTDVGLAFF. DNA of the CDR3: TGTGCCAGCAGTGAAATGACGGATGTGGGATTGGCTTTCTTT.

This rearrangement joins TRBV27 to TRBJ1-4; TRBD1 is a possible D gene (5 bases). Germline-derived CDR1 and CDR2 are MNHEY and SMNVEV (reference sequence). The CDR3 loop spans 15 amino acids. Trimming left V 6 bases short and J 4 bases short, with 15 bases between. The CDR3 reads CASSTSGGVNEKLFF. Written as DNA, the CDR3 is TGTGCCAGCAGCACCTCCGGGGGGGTTAATGAAAAACTGTTTTTT. Full variable domain (missing parts from reference TRBV27 and TRBJ1-4): EAQVTQNPRYLITVTGKKLTVTCSQNMNHEYMSWYRQDPGLGLRQIYYSMNVEVTDKGDVPEGYKVSRKEKRNFPLILESPSPNQTSLYFCASSTSGGVNEKLFFGSGTQLSVL.

Comments on this clonotype: At one end, the junction sequence differs from germline, possibly due to a read error. V and J are TRBV7-2 and TRBJ2-5; 9 bases match TRBD1. Germline V gene sequence: CDR1 SGHTA, CDR2 FQGNSA. The CDR3 contains 15 residues. The CDR3 nucleotides read TGTGCCTGCAGCCGCCGGGACAGGGCCTACAATGGGCAGTACTTC. Translated: CACSRRDRAYNGQYF.

In its sample, this clonotype was seen a few times. The chain employs TRBV2 and TRBJ2-4; D is undetermined. Germline V gene sequence: CDR1 SNHLY, CDR2 FYNNEI. The CDR3 covers 12 residues. V shed 5 bases and J shed 7 bases, with 9 bases lying between them. This CDR3 reads CASSTVQNIQYF. Written as DNA, the CDR3 is TGTGCCAGCAGTACTGTCCAGAACATTCAGTACTTC.

This clonotype occurred a few times. The V gene is TRBV5-1, the J gene TRBJ2-2; D is unresolved. The CDR3 extends over 14 amino acids. Trimming left V 8 bases short and J 1 base short, with 12 bases between. In germline, CDR1 is SGHRS, CDR2 YFSETQ. The DNA of the CDR3 is TGCGCCAGTCACCTTGCGCAGAACACCGGGGAGCTGTTTTTT. Translated: CASHLAQNTGELFF.

The rearrangement uses TRBV7-2 and TRBJ2-1, with D uncertain. The length of the CDR3 is 15 residues. The V gene lost 5 bases and the J gene lost 4 bases, with 15 bases spanning the gap. Germline loops: CDR1 SGHTA, CDR2 FQGNSA. The CDR3 sequence is CASSPDFRKYNEQFF. The CDR3 region has the DNA TGTGCCAGCAGCCCAGACTTCCGGAAATACAATGAGCAGTTCTTC. Looking up the rest from reference TRBV7-2 and TRBJ2-1 gives the full variable domain: GAGVSQSPSNKVTEKGKDVELRCDPISGHTALYWYRQSLGQGLEFLIYFQGNSAPDKSGLPSDRFSAERTGGSVSTLTIQRTQQEDSAVYLCASSPDFRKYNEQFFGPGTRLTVL.

The V call is TRBV25-1, the J call TRBJ1-5; no firm D call. Looked up from germline, CDR1 is MGHDK and CDR2 is SYGVNS. The V and J ends lost 2 bases and 9 bases respectively, with 8 bases between them. The CDR3 is 12 residues long. The CDR3 DNA follows: TGTGCCAGCAGTGAAGACCTATGGCCCCAGCATTTT. This translates into CASSEDLWPQHF.

CDR3 bases: TGCAGCGTTATCAATTGGGGCGGGACCACAGATACGCAGTATTTT. It yields the protein CSVINWGGTTDTQYF. The rearrangement uses TRBV29-1 and TRBJ2-3; tentatively, D is TRBD2 (6 bases). Looked up from germline, CDR1 is SQVTM and CDR2 is ANQGSEA. Trimming left V 5 bases short and J 2 bases short, with 17 bases between. The CDR3 extends over 15 amino acids.

This sequence joins TRBV6-6 and TRBJ2-2; weak D call: TRBD1 (5 bases). Germline V gives CDR1 MNHNY, CDR2 SVGAGI (reference sequence). This CDR3 has 14 amino acids. The V gene lost 2 bases and the J gene lost 1 base, with 5 bases spanning the gap. The CDR3 region has the DNA TGTGCCAGCAGTTACACAGGGAACACCGGGGAGCTGTTTTTT. Translation gives CASSYTGNTGELFF.

V is TRBV5-1 and J is TRBJ2-5, with 8 nucleotides matching TRBD1. Germline CDR1 and CDR2: SGHRS and YFSETQ. The CDR3 runs to 14 residues. J was trimmed by 3 bases and V by 4 bases; bases with no gene match: 5. In nucleotides, the CDR3 is TGCGCCAGCAGCATGACAGGGGCCGAAGAGACCCAGTACTTC. This gives the protein CASSMTGAEETQYF.

V is TRBV3-1 and J is TRBJ2-3; weak D call: TRBD2 (5 bases). V was cut by 2 bases and J by 8 bases, with 11 bases left in between. Germline CDR1 is LGHDT and CDR2 is YNNKEL (reference sequence). The CDR3 runs 13 residues. CDR3 bases: TGTGCCAGCAGCCAATCGGACTCCGGTACGCAGTATTTT. Its translation: CASSQSDSGTQYF.

A few counts support this clonotype. In nucleotides, the CDR3 is TGTGCCATCAGTCTAGCGTTAAGCTCCTACGAGCAGTACTTC. It is translated as CAISLALSSYEQYF. The chain has TRBV10-3 and TRBJ2-7, with D possibly being TRBD2 (6 bases). This CDR3 region has 14 residues. V was pared by 5 bases and J by 0 bases, with 11 bases between. Germline V gene data show CDR1 as ENHRY and CDR2 as SYGVKD.

This rearrangement joins TRBV4-2 to TRBJ2-1; 7 bases agree with TRBD2. CDR3 size: 16 residues. The trim removed 3 bases at V and 4 bases at J, leaving 9 bases unmatched. Germline V gives CDR1 LGHNA, CDR2 YNFKEQ. The CDR3 region is CASSHNTGTTYNEQFF. CDR3 bases: TGTGCCAGCAGCCATAATACCGGGACTACGTACAATGAGCAGTTCTTC.

This clonotype appeared a single time. This chain connects TRBV4-3 to TRBJ2-5; weak D call: TRBD2 (6 bases). This CDR3 is built from 16 residues. V was cut by 3 bases and J by 11 bases, with 25 bases left in between. Germline assignment: CDR1 LGHNA and CDR2 YSLEER. Here the CDR3 DNA reads TGCGCCAGCAGCCAGGGAGGAAAACTATCCTCCAATGAGCAGTACTTC. It encodes CASSQGGKLSSNEQYF.

This clonotype was seen once. V is TRBV10-3 and J is TRBJ2-1, with D possibly TRBD1 on 5 matching bases. This CDR3 has 14 residues. Per the germline V gene, CDR1 is ENHRY and CDR2 is SYGVKD. Trimming shortened V by 4 bases and J by 9 bases, and 16 bases separated the two germline ends. CDR3 DNA sequence: TGTGCCATCAGTGTCAGGGCGCGCCAATCTGAGCAGTTCTTC. This gives the protein CAISVRARQSEQFF.